The T cell receptor (beta chain) described here comes from a study of blood T cell repertoires in COVID-19. This CDR3 is 10 amino acids long. Germline V gene lookup returns CDR1 SQVTM and CDR2 ANQGSEA. The germline V and J ends were trimmed by 7 bases and 5 bases, with 8 bases remaining between them. Method: immunoSEQ multiplex PCR; TCRdb's copy keeps in-frame clones and lacks some. The table lists 150,000 to 250,000 clones, approximately 80% of them singletons. Sequenced sample: peripheral blood. The clonotype originates from a human donor with acute or convalescent COVID-19. The donor label of this sample is uncertain. This chain connects TRBV29-1 to TRBJ1-1; D is undetermined. This CDR3 is CSAGQTEAFF. DNA for the CDR3: TGCAGCGCTGGGCAGACTGAAGCTTTCTTT.